Below, 28 T cell receptor beta chains from the same sample are listed, as sequenced in a study of follicular helper T cells after annual influenza vaccination. Regarding time point: 2013-2014 season, 7 days after vaccination. Assay used: immunoSEQ multiplex PCR; TCRdb lists only in-frame clones, some missing. The repertoire holds some 5,200 clones, with roughly 87% as singletons. The material was CXCR5+ CD38- circulating T follicular helper cells from blood, obtained 7 days after influenza vaccination. The subset: circulating Tfh, non-naive CD4+CXCR5+PD-1+ (ICOS+CD38+ or ICOS-CD38-). These receptors all stem from an adult who received the influenza vaccine.

This chain joins TRBV6-1 and TRBJ1-1, with D maybe TRBD1 (6 bases). Germline-derived CDR1 and CDR2 are MNHNS and SASEGT. Trimming took off 4 bases at V and 1 base at J, with 7 bases between the two ends. The CDR3 length is 13 residues. The CDR3 bases are TGTGCCAGCAGTGCACAGGGGAACACTGAAGCTTTCTTT. This sequence encodes CASSAQGNTEAFF.

CDR3 region: CASSLGDRPLDEQYF. Written as DNA, the CDR3 is TGCGCCAGCAGCTTGGGGGACAGGCCCCTGGACGAGCAGTACTTC. J is TRBJ2-7 and V is TRBV5-1; 8 bases are a match to TRBD1. The length of the CDR3 is 15 residues. Germline V CDR1 and CDR2: SGHRS, YFSETQ. Trimming cost V 0 bases and J 5 bases; bases outside gene matches: 7.

The chain carries TRBV7-9 and TRBJ1-1; 7 nucleotides agree with TRBD1. After removal of 5 bases from V and 7 bases from J, the junction contained 10 bases not matched to a gene. In germline, CDR1 is SEHNR, CDR2 FQNEAQ (reference sequence). The CDR3 contains 14 residues. The CDR3 sequence: CASSRVASGGEAFF. The CDR3, as DNA: TGTGCCAGCAGCCGCGTCGCTTCAGGGGGTGAAGCTTTCTTT.

The V gene is TRBV28, the J gene TRBJ1-4; 9 nucleotides line up with TRBD1. This CDR3 is 16 amino acids long. Germline V gene lookup returns CDR1 MDHEN and CDR2 SYDVKM. V shed 6 bases and J 8 bases; nucleotides not matched to a gene: 13. The CDR3 sequence: CASSVPGQGQGEKLFF. The CDR3 coding sequence is TGTGCCAGCAGCGTCCCGGGACAGGGTCAAGGGGAAAAACTGTTTTTT.

The chain employs TRBV2 and TRBJ2-1, with 12 bases matching TRBD2. Unmatched junction bases numbered 11, after V lost 6 bases and J lost 8 bases. The germline gives CDR1 SNHLY, CDR2 FYNNEI. The CDR3 is 16 amino acids. The CDR3 protein is CASSKSPGLAGYEQFF. The CDR3 DNA follows: TGTGCCAGCAGCAAGTCCCCGGGACTAGCGGGTTATGAGCAGTTCTTC.

The J gene is TRBJ2-5, the V gene TRBV27; a weak D match, TRBD2 (6 bases). The CDR3 has 15 amino acids. Trimming left V 5 bases short and J 4 bases short, with 17 bases between. CDR1 and CDR2 (germline): MNHEY, SMNVEV (reference sequence). In DNA, the CDR3 is TGTGCCAGCAGTGGAGTCCAGCGGGCCGGAGAGACCCAGTACTTC. This encodes CASSGVQRAGETQYF.

The gene calls are TRBV29-1 and TRBJ1-4, with TRBD1 matching 7 bases. Germline V lookup: CDR1 SQVTM, CDR2 ANQGSEA. Unmatched junction bases numbered 9, after V lost 7 bases and J lost 4 bases. The CDR3 has 14 amino acids. The CDR3 protein is CSARTGEINEKLFF. The CDR3 nucleotides are TGCAGCGCCAGAACAGGGGAAATTAATGAAAAACTGTTTTTT.

This clone has only one observation. The chain is built from TRBV7-6 and TRBJ2-5; 8 bases match TRBD2. The CDR3 spans 15 residues. Germline-derived CDR1 and CDR2 are SGHVS and FNYEAQ. The V gene end was trimmed by 5 bases and the J gene end by 3 bases; junction bases not matched to a gene: 8. The CDR3 DNA reads TGTGCCAGCAGCCGGACTAGCTGGGTCAAAGAGACCCAGTACTTC. As protein: CASSRTSWVKETQYF.

The genes are TRBV29-1 and TRBJ2-7, with 12 bases matching TRBD1. Germline values: CDR1 SQVTM, CDR2 ANQGSEA. CDR3 length: 13 residues. Trimming at V came to 4 bases and at J to 7 bases, leaving 5 bases not matched to a gene. CDR3 residues: CSVGDRGRGEQYF. CDR3 DNA: TGCAGCGTTGGGGACAGGGGGCGAGGAGAGCAGTACTTC.

V gene TRBV13 combines with J gene TRBJ2-2, with TRBD2 matching over 10 bases. Trimming at V came to 4 bases and at J to 5 bases, leaving 4 bases not matched to a gene. Germline CDR1 reads PRHDT; CDR2 reads FYEKMQ (reference sequence). The CDR3 loop spans 15 amino acids. CDR3 protein: CASSYPSGGTGELFF. The CDR3 DNA reads TGTGCCAGCAGCTACCCTAGCGGGGGAACCGGGGAGCTGTTTTTT.

V usage is TRBV5-1 and J usage is TRBJ1-4; D unclear. V was pared by 4 bases and J by 5 bases, with 15 bases between. Germline assignment: CDR1 SGHRS and CDR2 YFSETQ. The CDR3 runs 15 residues. CDR3 coding DNA: TGCGCCAGCAGCCCCTTGGCGGGGTTCAATGAAAAACTGTTTTTT. Translation: CASSPLAGFNEKLFF.

The genes are TRBV25-1 and TRBJ2-2; 7 nucleotides line up with TRBD2. The germline CDR1 and CDR2 sequences are MGHDK and SYGVNS. Losses at the gene ends were 3 bases for V and 6 bases for J; bases not matched to a gene: 1. This CDR3 spans 13 amino acids. CDR3 nucleotides: TGTGCCAGCAGTGATCGGGGGGCCGGGGAGCTGTTTTTT. It encodes CASSDRGAGELFF.

The gene calls are TRBV5-1 and TRBJ2-2; a weak D match, TRBD2 (6 bases). Trimming took 4 bases from V and 7 from J, leaving 11 bases between them. This CDR3 is built from 13 residues. Germline CDR1 is SGHRS and CDR2 is YFSETQ. The CDR3 protein is CASSRRENGELFF. The CDR3 coding sequence is TGCGCCAGCAGCCGACGGGAGAACGGGGAGCTGTTTTTT.

This sequence joins TRBV19 and TRBJ2-5; D perhaps matches TRBD1 (5 bases). CDR3 size: 13 residues. Between the trimmed V and J ends, which lost 6 bases and 2 bases, there was a span of 10 bases. Germline loops: CDR1 LNHDA, CDR2 SQIVND (reference sequence). CDR3 nucleotide sequence: TGTGCCAGTAGAACCCAGGGTCAAGAGACCCAGTACTTC. Translating it yields CASRTQGQETQYF.

V and J are TRBV5-4 and TRBJ2-5, with D possibly matching TRBD2 (6 bases). V lost 4 bases and J 5 bases, leaving 9 bases between the germline ends. Germline V gives CDR1 SGHNT, CDR2 YYREEE (reference sequence). The CDR3 consists of 12 residues. The CDR3 nucleotides are TGTGCCAGCAGCCCCCGGGGGGAGACCCAGTACTTC. Encoded protein: CASSPRGETQYF.

The gene calls are TRBV30 and TRBJ2-7; 8 bases match TRBD1. This CDR3 region has 14 residues. The V gene's germline CDR1 is GTSNPN and CDR2 SVGIG (reference sequence). Unmatched junction bases numbered 7, after V lost 4 bases and J lost 2 bases. The CDR3 protein is CAWKAGGTAYEQYF. The CDR3, as DNA: TGTGCCTGGAAAGCAGGGGGCACCGCCTACGAGCAGTACTTC.

V gene TRBV7-8 combines with J gene TRBJ2-1; no clear D. Germline V lookup: CDR1 SGHVS, CDR2 FQNEAQ. This CDR3 is 13 amino acids long. The V end was cut by 1 base, the J end by 7 bases, with 8 bases between. Here the CDR3 DNA reads TGTGCCAGCAGCTTAGTAGATGTTAATGAGCAGTTCTTC. It codes for CASSLVDVNEQFF.

V usage is TRBV6-1 and J usage is TRBJ1-3, with D hard to call. The length of the CDR3 is 13 residues. Looked up from germline, CDR1 is MNHNS and CDR2 is SASEGT. V was shortened by 8 bases and J by 2 bases, with 10 bases between the two germline ends. DNA of the CDR3: TGTGCCAGCGGTGGCAGGCCTGGAAACACCATATATTTT. Its translation: CASGGRPGNTIYF.

Note on this clone: Other DNA sequences in the same sample also yield this CDR3. The chain employs TRBV9 and TRBJ1-1; possibly TRBD1 for D (6 bases). The CDR3 length is 13 residues. The germline gives CDR1 SGDLS, CDR2 YYNGEE. The V and J ends lost 3 bases and 1 base respectively, with 7 bases between them. In DNA, the CDR3 is TGTGCCAGCAGCGGGGGGCGGAACACTGAAGCTTTCTTT. Its translation is CASSGGRNTEAFF.

The rearrangement joins TRBV19 to TRBJ1-1; D remains unclear. The CDR3 is made up of 16 amino acids. The germline V and J ends were trimmed by 1 base and 0 bases, with 12 bases remaining between them. CDR1 is LNHDA, CDR2 SQIVND, per germline (reference sequence). CDR3 sequence: CASSIGRRSLNTEAFF. The DNA for the CDR3 is TGTGCCAGTAGTATAGGGAGGCGTTCCCTGAACACTGAAGCTTTCTTT.

The rearrangement uses TRBV30 and TRBJ2-7; 11 bases agree with TRBD2. V shed 3 bases, J shed 7 bases, and the junction held 5 bases outside the gene matches. This CDR3 has 13 residues. Germline-derived CDR1 and CDR2 are GTSNPN and SVGIG (reference sequence). CDR3 in amino acids: CAWSGLAGGEQYF. CDR3 nucleotide sequence: TGTGCCTGGAGCGGTCTAGCGGGAGGAGAGCAGTACTTC.

The V gene is TRBV2, the J gene TRBJ1-2, with TRBD1 matching 9 bases. The CDR3 runs to 16 residues. V was pared by 6 bases and J by 3 bases, with 11 bases of the junction left unmatched. Germline CDR1 is SNHLY and CDR2 is FYNNEI. The CDR3 region is CASSGGNRGLDYGYTF. The CDR3 nucleotides are TGTGCCAGCAGCGGAGGGAACAGGGGGCTAGACTATGGCTACACCTTC.

The V gene is TRBV4-1, the J gene TRBJ1-1; 9 bases are shared with TRBD1. V shed 4 bases and J 6 bases; nucleotides not matched to a gene: 9. CDR1 MGHRA and CDR2 YSYEKL come from the germline V gene. The CDR3 extends over 15 amino acids. Written as DNA, the CDR3 is TGCGCCAGCAGCCCCGGACAGGGGTCAATCTCTGAAGCTTTCTTT. Amino acids: CASSPGQGSISEAFF.

The chain is built from TRBV5-1 and TRBJ2-3, with 12 bases aligning to TRBD2. Germline assignment: CDR1 SGHRS and CDR2 YFSETQ. The CDR3 has 16 amino acids. V dropped 4 bases and J dropped 1; count of bases not matched to a gene: 4. CDR3 sequence reads: CASSTRLAGGTDTQYF. CDR3 in DNA: TGCGCCAGCAGCACCAGACTAGCGGGGGGCACAGATACGCAGTATTTT.

This chain links TRBV28 with TRBJ2-1; D gene uncertain. Per the germline V gene, CDR1 is MDHEN and CDR2 is SYDVKM. This CDR3 has 15 residues. The ends were cut back, 5 bases at V and 2 bases at J, with 13 bases in the middle. The CDR3 here is CASSPRGGPYNEQFF. In DNA, the CDR3 is TGTGCCAGCAGTCCTCGAGGCGGCCCCTACAATGAGCAGTTCTTC.

J is TRBJ1-5 and V is TRBV28; D is possibly TRBD1 (6 bases). CDR3 length: 16 amino acids. Trimming stripped 6 bases from V and 2 bases from J, with 17 bases between. Germline CDR1 and CDR2: MDHEN and SYDVKM. The CDR3 DNA follows: TGTGCCAGCAGAATCGGGGGGGGGCAAGGCAATCAGCCCCAGCATTTT. It yields the protein CASRIGGGQGNQPQHF.

V gene TRBV7-9 combines with J gene TRBJ2-6; the D gene is possibly TRBD2 (6 bases). From germline, CDR1 is SEHNR and CDR2 FQNEAQ (reference sequence). Trimming took off 5 bases at V and 0 bases at J, with 17 bases between the two ends. CDR3 length: 18 amino acids. The CDR3 DNA sequence: TGTGCCAGCAGCCACTGGGGGGATTCTCGCTCTGGGGCCAACGTCCTGACTTTC. Protein product: CASSHWGDSRSGANVLTF.

This clone appeared a single time. This rearrangement joins TRBV30 to TRBJ2-2, with D possibly matching TRBD1 (6 bases). V dropped 2 bases and J dropped 7 bases, with 8 bases sitting between them. The germline gives CDR1 GTSNPN, CDR2 SVGIG (reference sequence). This CDR3 contains 12 residues. This CDR3 is CAWSWGRGELFF. The CDR3 coding sequence is TGTGCCTGGAGTTGGGGGCGCGGGGAGCTGTTTTTT.